This T cell receptor beta chain was recovered during a study of CD8 T cells in ankylosing spondylitis. J was trimmed by 6 bases and V by 4 bases; bases with no gene match: 17. Per the germline V gene, CDR1 is SGHTA and CDR2 is FQGTGA. This CDR3 has 19 residues. Study-level findings and limits: In ankylosing spondylitis blood, a motif of about eight highly homologous TCR beta variants appeared characteristic.

Libraries for TCR beta were made by quantitative 5'-RACE with molecular barcodes. One entry per CDR3 protein results from TCRdb running MiXCR on the 5' RACE reads. Of about 330,000 distinct CDR3 sequences listed, 7.5% to 9% are singletons. This clonotype was recorded a few times. As yet, its antigen is unknown. This chain links TRBV7-3 with TRBJ2-1, with 11 bases fitting TRBD2. The clonotype originates from a male donor with ankylosing spondylitis. Specimen: blood, either unsorted or a sorted T cell fraction (not recorded which). CDR3 sequence (DNA): TGTGCCAGCAGCTCCCACGGGACTAGCGGAGCTGGTGGGTTCAATGAGCAGTTCTTC. The encoded protein is CASSSHGTSGAGGFNEQFF.